The 25 T cell receptor beta chains below all came from one sample that was sequenced in a study of shared clonotypes between healthy human individuals. Sequenced by immunoSEQ multiplex PCR; TCRdb stores in-frame clones only, minus some. This table has approximately 2.1 million clones, just over 90% appearing once. Sequenced input: naive CD4+ T cells from PBMCs. As for subset: CD45RA+ positively selected. The origin of the receptors is a man between 18 and 29 years old in good health. Some clones in this sample may be carry-over from other donors' samples.

The chain's CDR3 is CASSLIGVGEQYF. The CDR3 region has the DNA TGTGCCAGCAGCTTGATCGGGGTGGGCGAGCAGTACTTC. The chain employs TRBV7-9 and TRBJ2-7, with a weak D call TRBD2 (5 bases). This CDR3 region has 13 residues. Germline CDR1 reads SEHNR; CDR2 reads FQNEAQ (reference sequence). The germline V and J ends were trimmed by 3 bases and 6 bases, with 12 bases remaining between them.

V gene TRBV28 combines with J gene TRBJ2-7; 7 nucleotides align to TRBD2. J lost 1 base, V lost 7 bases, and 16 bases had no gene match. The germline CDR1 and CDR2 sequences are MDHEN and SYDVKM. The CDR3 extends over 17 amino acids. CDR3 nucleotide sequence: TGTGCCAGCAATTTCCGTTTGCGGCGGGAGAAGTCCTACGAGCAGTACTTC. Protein product: CASNFRLRREKSYEQYF.

The genes are TRBV28 and TRBJ2-3; TRBD1 agrees at 8 bases. Germline V gives CDR1 MDHEN, CDR2 SYDVKM. This CDR3 has 15 amino acids. The J segment lost 0 bases and the V segment lost 5 bases, leaving 4 bases of the junction unmatched. CDR3 sequence: CASSPWTGSTDTQYF. The CDR3 bases are TGTGCCAGCAGTCCCTGGACAGGGAGCACAGATACGCAGTATTTT.

This clone appeared once. The chain uses TRBV4-2 and TRBJ2-7; D is perhaps TRBD2 (6 bases). The CDR3 extends over 15 amino acids. CDR1 LGHNA and CDR2 YNFKEQ come from the germline V gene. V shed 1 base and J shed 2 bases, with 12 bases lying between them. CDR3 DNA: TGTGCCAGCAGCCAAGGGCGGGATAGGGCCTACGAGCAGTACTTC. This codes for CASSQGRDRAYEQYF.

V and J are TRBV6-5 and TRBJ2-7, with a tentative D call TRBD1 (6 bases). Looked up from germline, CDR1 is MNHEY and CDR2 is SVGAGI. Trimming cost V 0 bases and J 1 base, with 10 bases left between them. The CDR3 extends over 15 amino acids. In DNA, the CDR3 is TGTGCCAGCAGTTACTCGGTGACAGGTTCCTACGAGCAGTACTTC. It is translated as CASSYSVTGSYEQYF.

The chain employs TRBV6-1 and TRBJ2-1; TRBD2 aligns across 9 bases. V gave up 3 bases and J gave up 0 bases; unmatched junction bases: 3. CDR3 size: 16 residues. Germline assignment: CDR1 MNHNS and CDR2 SASEGT. The CDR3 DNA follows: TGTGCCAGCAGTGAGCGGGAGGGCCGCTCCTACAATGAGCAGTTCTTC. This encodes CASSEREGRSYNEQFF.

V gene TRBV14 combines with J gene TRBJ2-1, with TRBD2 matching 14 bases. V lost 4 bases to trimming and J lost 9 bases; unmatched junction nucleotides: 5. The germline V gene encodes CDR1 SGHDN and CDR2 FVKESK. This CDR3 region has 15 residues. Here the CDR3 reads CASSLGTSGSGEQFF. Here the CDR3 DNA reads TGTGCCAGCAGCCTTGGGACTAGCGGGAGTGGTGAGCAGTTCTTC. Using reference TRBV14 and TRBJ2-1 for the parts outside the CDR3, the full variable domain is EAGVTQFPSHSVIEKGQTVTLRCDPISGHDNLYWYRRVMGKEIKFLLHFVKESKQDESGMPNNRFLAERTGGTYSTLKVQPAELEDSGVYFCASSLGTSGSGEQFFGPGTRLTVL.

This chain uses TRBV6-1 with TRBJ1-1; D possibly corresponds to TRBD1 (6 bases). Germline lookup yields CDR1 MNHNS and CDR2 SASEGT. Trimming took 6 bases from V and 4 from J, leaving 12 bases between them. CDR3 length: 13 amino acids. The CDR3 DNA sequence: TGTGCCAGCAGACAGGGTGACGGCACTGAAGCTTTCTTT. This sequence encodes CASRQGDGTEAFF.

V usage is TRBV5-6 and J usage is TRBJ2-1, with TRBD2 as a possible D gene (6 bases). Germline-derived CDR1 and CDR2 are SGHDT and YYEEEE. This CDR3 has 12 residues. V was pared by 4 bases and J by 14 bases, with 16 bases between. CDR3 in amino acids: CASSPGLGFEFF. CDR3 DNA sequence: TGTGCCAGCAGCCCGGGACTCGGATTTGAGTTCTTC.

The rearrangement links TRBV25-1 to TRBJ2-5; 9 positions match TRBD2. Matching the DNA end better, TRBJ2-7 makes the J call doubtful. The CDR3 totals 14 residues. Germline V gene data show CDR1 as MGHDK and CDR2 as SYGVNS. The CDR3 DNA reads TGTGCCAGCAGTGTTAGCGGGAGTCGGTACGAGCAGTACTTC. Protein: CASSVSGSRYEQYF.

The J gene is TRBJ2-6, the V gene TRBV4-3; TRBD1 is a possible D gene (5 bases). Germline V CDR1 and CDR2: LGHNA, YSLEER. The V and J ends lost 3 bases and 0 bases respectively, with 15 bases between them. The CDR3 sequence is 18 residues long. CDR3 in amino acids: CASSQGGRASSGANVLTF. CDR3 sequence (DNA): TGCGCCAGCAGCCAGGGCGGCAGGGCCAGCTCTGGGGCCAACGTCCTGACTTTC.

The chain links TRBV28 to TRBJ2-7, with TRBD1 matching over 8 bases. Trimming removed 6 bases from V and 1 base from J; junction bases left unmatched: 5. Per the germline V gene, CDR1 is MDHEN and CDR2 is SYDVKM. The CDR3 is made up of 14 amino acids. The CDR3 loop is CASRPGGESYEQYF. The CDR3 region has the DNA TGTGCCAGCAGGCCAGGGGGCGAGTCCTACGAGCAGTACTTC.

The chain couples TRBV28 to TRBJ1-4; D may be TRBD1 (6 bases). Trimming cost V 6 bases and J 7 bases, with 18 bases left between them. The CDR3 is 15 amino acids. In germline, CDR1 is MDHEN, CDR2 SYDVKM. For the CDR3, the DNA is TGTGCCAGCAGCCTCACAGGGAAGTCTTCTGAAAAACTGTTTTTT. Its translation is CASSLTGKSSEKLFF.

This chain links TRBV5-1 with TRBJ2-2; D perhaps matches TRBD1 (6 bases). The CDR3 spans 15 residues. The V end lost 3 bases, the J end lost 0 bases, and 9 bases lay between the germline ends. CDR1 is SGHRS, CDR2 YFSETQ, per germline. CDR3 DNA: TGCGCCAGCAGCTCGACAGGTTCGAACACCGGGGAGCTGTTTTTT. This translates into CASSSTGSNTGELFF.

The chain uses TRBV10-3 and TRBJ2-6; 8 bases match TRBD1. The germline CDR1 and CDR2 sequences are ENHRY and SYGVKD. The CDR3 has 18 amino acids. The J segment lost 4 bases and the V segment lost 8 bases, leaving 16 bases of the junction unmatched. CDR3 nucleotides: TGTGCCATCGCCCAAGTACAGGGGGGTACTACCGGGGCCAACGTCCTGACTTTC. Its protein is CAIAQVQGGTTGANVLTF.

This clone was detected once. The V and J genes are TRBV4-1 and TRBJ2-3, with 9 bases lining up with TRBD2. Trimming removed 4 bases from V and 13 bases from J; junction bases left unmatched: 6. This CDR3 spans 12 amino acids. Germline V lookup: CDR1 MGHRA, CDR2 YSYEKL. CDR3 sequence reads: CASSLSGGHEYF. CDR3 coding DNA: TGCGCCAGCAGCCTTAGCGGGGGCCACGAGTATTTT.

The rearrangement joins TRBV28 to TRBJ2-2; 9 bases are shared with TRBD1. The ends lost 1 base at V and 6 bases at J; junction bases unmatched: 9. CDR3 length equals 17 residues. CDR1 and CDR2 (germline): MDHEN, SYDVKM. CDR3 loop: CASSLLGQGRVAGELFF. For the CDR3, the DNA is TGTGCCAGCAGTTTATTAGGACAGGGGAGGGTCGCCGGGGAGCTGTTTTTT.

As regards this clone: The sample carries other DNA sequences with the same CDR3. The V gene is TRBV5-4, the J gene TRBJ2-7; TRBD2 agrees at 11 bases. Germline V gene data show CDR1 as SGHNT and CDR2 as YYREEE (reference sequence). Unmatched junction bases numbered 2, after V lost 3 bases and J lost 0 bases. The CDR3 is 15 residues long. CDR3: CASSSTSGSSYEQYF. In nucleotides, the CDR3 is TGTGCCAGCAGCTCTACTAGCGGGAGCTCCTACGAGCAGTACTTC.

The chain has TRBV4-1 and TRBJ1-5, with D hard to call. Germline V gene data show CDR1 as MGHRA and CDR2 as YSYEKL. CDR3 length: 14 amino acids. Between the trimmed V and J ends, which lost 0 bases and 11 bases, there was a span of 14 bases. The CDR3 nucleotides read TGCGCCAGCAGCCAAGATGGTATATCGGGTACCCAGCATTTT. It is translated as CASSQDGISGTQHF.

The chain employs TRBV28 and TRBJ2-6; TRBD1 is a possible D gene (5 bases). Germline loops: CDR1 MDHEN, CDR2 SYDVKM. The V end lost 5 bases, the J end lost 5 bases, and 10 bases lay between the germline ends. CDR3 size: 14 residues. The DNA for the CDR3 is TGTGCCAGCAGTCAACTGGACAGGGCCAACGTCCTGACTTTC. This sequence encodes CASSQLDRANVLTF. Full variable domain (missing parts from reference TRBV28 and TRBJ2-6): DVKVTQSSRYLVKRTGEKVFLECVQDMDHENMFWYRQDPGLGLRLIYFSYDVKMKEKGDIPEGYSVSREKKERFSLILESASTNQTSMYLCASSQLDRANVLTFGAGSRLTVL.

This chain connects TRBV9 to TRBJ1-4; D is unresolved. V lost 6 bases and J 0 bases, leaving 12 bases between the germline ends. Germline CDR1 and CDR2: SGDLS and YYNGEE. The CDR3 extends over 15 amino acids. CDR3 residues: CASTRLGATNEKLFF. CDR3 nucleotide sequence: TGTGCCAGCACCCGGTTGGGAGCAACTAATGAAAAACTGTTTTTT.

The V gene is TRBV9, the J gene TRBJ1-1; D is ambiguous. The CDR3 extends over 15 amino acids. The V and J ends lost 5 bases and 0 bases respectively, with 14 bases between them. Germline V gene sequence: CDR1 SGDLS, CDR2 YYNGEE. CDR3: CASSPIPQLNTEAFF. The DNA for the CDR3 is TGTGCCAGCAGTCCGATACCCCAGTTGAACACTGAAGCTTTCTTT.

The rearrangement uses TRBV11-2 and TRBJ2-1, with D perhaps TRBD1 (6 bases). Trimming pared 5 bases from V and 0 bases from J, leaving 14 bases between. Germline assignment: CDR1 SGHAT and CDR2 FQNNGV. The CDR3 is made up of 16 amino acids. This CDR3 reads CASSLAGASSYNEQFF. CDR3 in DNA: TGTGCCAGCAGCCTCGCAGGGGCGTCCTCCTACAATGAGCAGTTCTTC. The complete variable domain, with remaining parts taken from reference TRBV11-2 and TRBJ2-1, reads EAGVAQSPRYKIIEKRQSVAFWCNPISGHATLYWYQQILGQGPKLLIQFQNNGVVDDSQLPKDRFSAERLKGVDSTLKIQPAKLEDSAVYLCASSLAGASSYNEQFFGPGTRLTVL.

The V call is TRBV2, the J call TRBJ2-6; no clear D. CDR1 and CDR2 (germline): SNHLY, FYNNEI. The CDR3 runs to 15 residues. With 8 bases removed from V and 2 bases from J, the gap between germline ends came to 13 bases. CDR3 residues: CASLQWAAGANVLTF. The CDR3 coding sequence is TGTGCCAGCTTACAGTGGGCTGCTGGGGCCAACGTCCTGACTTTC.

V and J are TRBV29-1 and TRBJ2-3; 9 positions agree with TRBD2. This CDR3 comprises 16 residues. V was clipped by 0 bases and J by 0 bases; unmatched bases: 4. The germline V gene encodes CDR1 SQVTM and CDR2 ANQGSEA. The CDR3 reads CSVEDRLAGSTDTQYF. DNA of the CDR3: TGCAGCGTTGAAGATCGTCTAGCGGGGAGCACAGATACGCAGTATTTT.